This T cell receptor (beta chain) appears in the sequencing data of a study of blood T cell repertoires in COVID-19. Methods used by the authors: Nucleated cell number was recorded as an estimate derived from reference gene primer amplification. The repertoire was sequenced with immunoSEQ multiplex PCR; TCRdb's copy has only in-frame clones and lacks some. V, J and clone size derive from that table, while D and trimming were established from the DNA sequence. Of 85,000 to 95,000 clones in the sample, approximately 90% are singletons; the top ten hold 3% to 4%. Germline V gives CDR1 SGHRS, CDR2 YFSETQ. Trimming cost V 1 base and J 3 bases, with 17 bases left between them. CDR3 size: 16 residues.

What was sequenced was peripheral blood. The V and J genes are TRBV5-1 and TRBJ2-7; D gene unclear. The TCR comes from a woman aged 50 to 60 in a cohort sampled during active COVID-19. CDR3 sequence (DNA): TGCGCCAGCAGCTTGAATTCGGCGGAGTTCTACTACGAGCAGTACTTC. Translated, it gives CASSLNSAEFYYEQYF.